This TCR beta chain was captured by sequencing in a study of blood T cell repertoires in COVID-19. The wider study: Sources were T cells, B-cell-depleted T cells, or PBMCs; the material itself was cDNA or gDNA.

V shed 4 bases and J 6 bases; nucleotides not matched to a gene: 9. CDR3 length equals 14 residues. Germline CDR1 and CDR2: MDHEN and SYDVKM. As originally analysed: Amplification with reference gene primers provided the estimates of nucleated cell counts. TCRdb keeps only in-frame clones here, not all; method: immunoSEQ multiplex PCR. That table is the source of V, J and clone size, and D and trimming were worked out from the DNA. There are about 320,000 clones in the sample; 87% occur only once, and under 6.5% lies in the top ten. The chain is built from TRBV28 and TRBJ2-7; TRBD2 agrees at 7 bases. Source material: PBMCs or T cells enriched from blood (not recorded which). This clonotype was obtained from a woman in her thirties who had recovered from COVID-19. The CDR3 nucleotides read TGTGCCAGCAGTTACCAACCGGGGGGTGGCGAGCAGTACTTC. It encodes CASSYQPGGGEQYF.